These 18 T cell receptor beta chains share one sample of origin, sequenced in a study of CD8+CD57+ T cells in acquired aplastic anemia. Genomic DNA templated the TCR beta VDJ and CDR3 profiling. TCRdb reprocessed the reads with MiXCR, giving one entry per CDR3 protein. The table records about 150,000 distinct CDR3 sequences, about 50% of them present only once. CD8+CD57+ cell expansion had been shown by flow cytometry in patients chosen for sequencing. The sequenced material came from sorted CD4+, CD8+, or CD8+CD57+ T cells (not recorded which) from PBMCs. These receptors were taken from a human donor with aplastic anemia.

This chain connects TRBV2 to TRBJ2-5; 8 bases agree with TRBD2. The CDR3 has 17 amino acids. V gave up 2 bases and J gave up 1 base; unmatched junction bases: 9. From germline, CDR1 is SNHLY and CDR2 FYNNEI. The CDR3 loop is CASSELAGRGAQETQYF. CDR3 sequence (DNA): TGTGCCAGCAGTGAATTGGCGGGGCGGGGGGCCCAAGAGACCCAGTACTTC. The full variable domain, completed using reference TRBV2 and TRBJ2-5, is EPEVTQTPSHQVTQMGQEVILRCVPISNHLYFYWYRQILGQKVEFLVSFYNNEISEKSEIFDDQFSVERPDGSNFTLKIRSTKLEDSAMYFCASSELAGRGAQETQYFGPGTRLLVL.

This clonotype was found many times. The chain combines TRBV5-1 with TRBJ1-1; maybe TRBD1 (6 bases). V was trimmed by 4 bases and J by 1 base, leaving 14 bases between them. This CDR3 is built from 15 residues. In germline, CDR1 is SGHRS, CDR2 YFSETQ. In DNA, the CDR3 is TGCGCCAGCAGCCCAAGGACAGATGGGAACACTGAAGCTTTCTTT. It is translated as CASSPRTDGNTEAFF.

Many counts were recorded for this clonotype. The chain couples TRBV12-3 or TRBV12-4 to TRBJ2-3, with a weak D call TRBD1 (5 bases). Between the trimmed V and J ends, which lost 3 bases and 8 bases, there was a span of 18 bases. The CDR3 runs 15 residues. CDR3: CASSFVQALPSTQYF. CDR3 in DNA: TGTGCCAGCAGTTTTGTACAGGCCCTACCCTCTACGCAGTATTTT.

V usage is TRBV29-1 and J usage is TRBJ1-1, with 9 bases matching TRBD1. This CDR3 has 12 residues. From germline, CDR1 is SQVTM and CDR2 ANQGSEA. J lost 6 bases, V lost 7 bases, and 6 bases had no gene match. The CDR3 DNA reads TGCAGCGCTGGACAGGGGAGACCTGAAGCTTTCTTT. This gives the protein CSAGQGRPEAFF.

Details on this clonotype: A much larger clone lies a single base off, so this may be a read error. V usage is TRBV7-2 and J usage is TRBJ2-1, with D hard to call. This CDR3 has 12 residues. Per the germline V gene, CDR1 is SGHTA and CDR2 is FQGNSA. The CDR3 DNA sequence: TGTGCCAGCAACTTAGCCCCCTCGGAGCAGTTCTTC. Translated: CASNLAPSEQFF.

A remark on this clonotype: At one boundary the junction diverges from the germline segment, which might be a read error. This chain joins TRBV19 and TRBJ1-1, with a possible D match to TRBD1 (5 bases). The length of the CDR3 is 14 residues. CDR1 and CDR2 (germline): LNHDA, SQIVND (reference sequence). The CDR3 region is CASSEDTMNTEAPF. The DNA for the CDR3 is TGTGCCAGTAGTGAGGACACCATGAACACTGAAGCTCCCTTT.

This rearrangement joins TRBV15 to TRBJ2-3; D gene ambiguous. Germline CDR1 LNHNV, CDR2 YYDKDF (reference sequence). The CDR3 is made up of 13 amino acids. The V gene lost 0 bases and the J gene lost 4 bases, with 5 bases spanning the gap. CDR3 sequence (DNA): TGTGCCACCAGCAGAGATACCCCAGATACGCAGTATTTT. Residues: CATSRDTPDTQYF.

To note about this clonotype: A much bigger clone sits one base away, suggesting this may be a read error. The rearrangement links TRBV9 to TRBJ1-1; TRBD1 matches 10 bases. The CDR3 is 11 residues long. CDR1 is SGDLS, CDR2 YYNGEE, per germline. The trim removed 5 bases at V and 11 bases at J, leaving 3 bases unmatched. For the CDR3, the DNA is TGTGCCAGCAGAAGACAGGGGGCGGCTTTCTTT. Its protein is CASRRQGAAFF.

This rearrangement joins TRBV7-6 to TRBJ2-5; D gene ambiguous. Germline values: CDR1 SGHVS, CDR2 FNYEAQ. The CDR3 length is 13 residues. Trimming pared 5 bases from V and 5 bases from J, leaving 12 bases between. CDR3 DNA sequence: TGTGCCAGCAGCCTAATCTTGCGGGAGACCCAGTACTTC. This gives the protein CASSLILRETQYF.

This rearrangement joins TRBV24-1 to TRBJ2-3; 8 bases line up with TRBD1. The CDR3 runs 14 residues. J gave up 1 base and V 9 bases, and 5 bases lay outside the gene matches. Germline CDR1 KGHDR, CDR2 SFDVKD. The CDR3 DNA reads TGTGCCACCTCTCAGGGGGCGGGCACAGATACGCAGTATTTT. Amino acid sequence: CATSQGAGTDTQYF.

The V call is TRBV25-1, the J call TRBJ1-2; 9 nucleotides line up with TRBD1. Trimming at V came to 6 bases and at J to 5 bases, leaving 10 bases not matched to a gene. The CDR3 is made up of 15 amino acids. CDR1 is MGHDK, CDR2 SYGVNS, per germline. The CDR3 sequence: CASSLQGAREYGYTF. CDR3 DNA sequence: TGTGCCAGCAGCTTACAGGGGGCGCGCGAGTATGGCTACACCTTC.

This chain joins TRBV2 and TRBJ2-1, with D perhaps TRBD1 (5 bases). Germline V gene lookup returns CDR1 SNHLY and CDR2 FYNNEI. Trimming took off 5 bases at V and 2 bases at J, with 10 bases between the two ends. CDR3 length: 14 amino acids. The CDR3 region has the DNA TGTGCCAGCAGTACAGGAAACCCCTACAATGAGCAGTTCTTC. This gives the protein CASSTGNPYNEQFF.

In its sample, this clonotype was seen many times. The chain employs TRBV9 and TRBJ1-2; tentatively, D is TRBD1 (6 bases). The V end was cut by 4 bases, the J end by 4 bases, with 23 bases between. Germline V gene data show CDR1 as SGDLS and CDR2 as YYNGEE. There are 17 residues in the CDR3. In DNA, the CDR3 is TGTGCCAGCAGCCCCACCGGGACAAGTTTAATTGGCTATGGCTACACCTTC. Its protein product is CASSPTGTSLIGYGYTF.

The table lists this clonotype with many counts. This sequence joins TRBV2 and TRBJ1-1; no clear D gene. The CDR3 totals 14 residues. V shed 6 bases and J shed 0 bases, with 11 bases lying between them. Germline CDR1 is SNHLY and CDR2 is FYNNEI. CDR3 coding DNA: TGTGCCAGCAGGGGCCCTCCCATGAACACTGAAGCTTTCTTT. As protein: CASRGPPMNTEAFF.

The J gene is TRBJ1-2, the V gene TRBV11-1; D ambiguous. The CDR3 extends over 17 amino acids. V was clipped by 5 bases and J by 1 base, with 20 bases between them. The germline CDR1 and CDR2 sequences are SGHAT and FQDESV (reference sequence). The CDR3 DNA follows: TGTGCCAGCAGCCACCCTCCCGCGGGGAGACGTAACTATGGCTACACCTTC. This encodes CASSHPPAGRRNYGYTF.

The table lists this clonotype with a count of one. The J gene is TRBJ2-5, the V gene TRBV20-1; tentatively, D is TRBD1 (6 bases). The germline gives CDR1 DFQATT, CDR2 SNEGSKA (reference sequence). The CDR3 is 13 residues long. The V end was cut by 0 bases, the J end by 5 bases, with 10 bases between. In DNA, the CDR3 is TGCAGTGCTAGAGACAGGGGCAGGGAGACCCAGTACTTC. Protein product: CSARDRGRETQYF.

The chain carries TRBV29-1 and TRBJ2-7; D is ambiguous. Between the trimmed V and J ends, which lost 1 base and 0 bases, there was a span of 16 bases. The CDR3 is 16 residues long. The germline CDR1 and CDR2 sequences are SQVTM and ANQGSEA. The CDR3 region has the DNA TGCAGCGTTGAAGGTGTTGGCGGAATAAACTCCTACGAGCAGTACTTC. The encoded protein is CSVEGVGGINSYEQYF.

The V call is TRBV29-1, the J call TRBJ2-7; 8 nucleotides agree with TRBD1. Germline trimming cut 7 bases from V and 2 bases from J; bases unmatched to any gene: 7. This CDR3 spans 13 amino acids. Per germline, CDR1 SQVTM and CDR2 ANQGSEA. DNA of the CDR3: TGCAGCGGCCCCGGACAGGGAACCTACGAGCAGTACTTC. Protein: CSGPGQGTYEQYF.